The clone carrying this T cell receptor beta chain has at least ten counts. V lost 2 bases, J lost 4 bases, and 11 bases lay in between. CDR3 length equals 14 residues. The germline gives CDR1 SNHLY, CDR2 FYNNEI. The sample is drawn from a study of T cells after yellow fever vaccination. Looking at the study overall: Using CD3, CD45RA, CCR7 and CD95, the EM, EMRA, CM and Tscm memory subsets were sorted. Study results and limitations: Most primary-vaccination clones reappeared after the booster (about 95% CD4, more than 70% CD8). The secondary response was weaker but peaked faster, day 5 versus 15.

MiXCR, run by TCRdb on the 5' RACE reads, gives a single entry per CDR3 protein. The repertoire holds about 25,000 distinct CDR3 sequences, with 3% to 4% as singletons. The J gene is TRBJ1-2, the V gene TRBV2; D is ambiguous. This clonotype originated in a man younger than 35 who received the YFV17D yellow fever vaccine. The sample here was PBMCs, either bulk or a sorted T-cell subset (CD4+, CD8+, memory, or dextramer-sorted; not recorded which), taken 35 to 50 days after the first yellow fever vaccination. The CDR3 nucleotides are TGTGCCAGCAGTGAAAATGGGATCCCCTATGGCTACACCTTC. The encoded protein is CASSENGIPYGYTF.